The clone carrying this TCR beta chain has just a few counts. The germline gene is not matched at one end of the junction; a read error may be the cause. CDR3 size: 16 residues. Germline CDR1 reads SSHAT; CDR2 reads FNYEAQ (reference sequence). TCRdb reanalysed the RACE reads using MiXCR and keeps one entry per CDR3 protein. The sample includes roughly 110,000 distinct CDR3 sequences, around 12% of them seen just once. The source of the sample is a study of human T cells and chemical hapten exposure. Across the whole study: Variation in per-sample TCR yields came mainly from small pooled library volume differences.

Noted time point: pre-sensitization, week 0. Regarding treatment: therapeutic diphenylcyclopropenone sensitization with weekly scalp DPC. This clonotype originated in a woman aged 45-59 years with alopecia areata. Some clones in this sample may be carry-over from other donors' samples. This chain links TRBV7-7 with TRBJ1-4, with 8 nucleotides matching TRBD1. The starting material was whole blood, obtained in connection with sensitization to the hapten diphenylcyclopropenone (DPC). The CDR3 nucleotides read TGTGCTAGCAGCCCGGACAGGGCTACCTATACGAAAAAACTGTTTTTT. This translates into CASSPDRATYTKKLFF. Looking up the rest from reference TRBV7-7 and TRBJ1-4 gives the full variable domain: GAGVSQSPRYKVTKRGQDVTLRCDPISSHATLYWYQQALGQGPEFLTYFNYEAQPDKSGLPSDRFSAERPEGSISTLTIQRTEQRDSAMYRCASSPDRATYTKKLFFGSGTQLSVL.